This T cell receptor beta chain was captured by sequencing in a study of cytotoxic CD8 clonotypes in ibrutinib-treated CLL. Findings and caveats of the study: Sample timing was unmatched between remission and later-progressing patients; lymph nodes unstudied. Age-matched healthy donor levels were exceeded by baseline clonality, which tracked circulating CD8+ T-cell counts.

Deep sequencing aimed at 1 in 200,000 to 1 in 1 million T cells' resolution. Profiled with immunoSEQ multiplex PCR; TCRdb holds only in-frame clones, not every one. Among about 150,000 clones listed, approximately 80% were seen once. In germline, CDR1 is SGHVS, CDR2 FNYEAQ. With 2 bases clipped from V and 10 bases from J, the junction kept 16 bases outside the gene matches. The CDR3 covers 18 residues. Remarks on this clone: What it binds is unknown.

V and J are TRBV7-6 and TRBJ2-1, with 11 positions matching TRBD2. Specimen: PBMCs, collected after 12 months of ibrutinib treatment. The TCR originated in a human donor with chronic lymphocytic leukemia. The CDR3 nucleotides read TGTGCCAGCAGCTTAAAGATTAAGGAGGGACTAGCGGATATCGAGCAGTTCTTC. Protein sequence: CASSLKIKEGLADIEQFF.